This T cell receptor beta chain was retrieved from a study of vaccination effects on CD4 cells after COVID-19 (dated by TCRdb to between 2022 and 2023). Some background on the complete study: To identify antigen-specific CD4+ T cell clonotypes by their expansion, the ViraFEST assay first stimulated PBMC with viral peptide pools and then applied TCR sequencing. Post-vaccine samples across the study were collected a median of 72 days after the second dose, with a range of 14 to 241. The study compared SARS-CoV-2 spike-specific CD4+ TCR repertoires before and after mRNA vaccination in COVID-19 convalescent patients and infection-naive vaccine recipients. The full study included 9 to 10 COVID-19 convalescent patients and several SARS-CoV-2-naive healthy vaccine recipients. Cultures from other donors in the study were sequenced with the Oncomine TCR Beta short-read assay on an Illumina iSeq 100. Each well held under 2.5 million PBMC cultured in IMDM containing about 5.4% human AB serum, about 10 IU/ml IL-2 and gentamicin, along with 10 ug/ml peptides.

After more than 9 days of culture, CD4+ T cells were isolated with the EasySep CD4+ T cell isolation kit. Each participant received two doses of an mRNA SARS-CoV-2 vaccine, either BNT162b2 or mRNA-1273. Healthy vaccine recipients had no prior SARS-CoV-2 infection, confirmed by negative nucleocapsid antibodies before and after vaccination. On days 3 and 7, half of the culture medium was replaced with fresh IL-2-containing medium. Unless otherwise noted, each peptide stimulation condition was cultured in triplicate wells. Using Ficoll-Paque Plus gradient centrifugation, PBMC were separated from whole blood and then either used fresh or cryopreserved at -140C. The QIAamp micro DNA kit was used to extract genomic DNA from the cultured CD4+ T cells. On this clone: What antigen it recognizes has not been identified. No base-level quality is on record; no much larger clone is a single base apart. This CDR3 is also generated by other DNA sequences in the sample.

Study-wide findings and limitations: Limitations of the study were the small number of convalescent patients and the absence of early post-infection timepoints. At late post-vaccination timepoints, both infection-induced and vaccine-induced clones showed marked clonal contraction, consistent with waning T cell responses. Among healthy vaccine recipients, nearly all vaccine-induced clones were SARS-CoV-2 mono-reactive, and just 1 of 255 was cross-reactive with common cold coronaviruses.

From cysteine to phenylalanine, the CDR3 is 13 amino acids long. Just CDR3 DNA is preserved here, 39 bases in frame from base 1. Trimming costs V 4 bases and J 2 bases, and their ends lie 12 bases apart. From the germline V gene, CDR1 is SQVTM and CDR2 is ANQGSEA. The library was produced with the immunoSEQ multiplex PCR assay. TCR beta CDR3 sequencing was performed on DNA from the cultured, isolated CD4+ T cells. In the authors' own workflow: The analysis removed non-productive TCR sequences, trimmed reads to the CDR3 region, and retained only CDR3s that were 7 or more amino acids long. The MANAFEST web app was used to identify antigen-specific clonotypes by comparing expansion in peptide wells with expansion in reference cultures. Positive clones required FDR<0.05 expansion versus reference and all other wells, odds ratio above 5, and frequency above 0.1% in two replicate wells. A clonotype was called cross-reactive if it was significantly expanded both in SARS-CoV-2 spike wells and in at least one common cold coronavirus spike condition. CDR3 similarity was assessed by Levenshtein distance using the stringdist R package, and unrooted trees were constructed with ape in R 3.6.1. The table was pulled from immuneACCESS by TCRdb, which kept in-frame rearrangements only. Such tables lose some clones; where checked, under half of the loss comes from unresolved V genes, and the rest has no known cause. V and J calls and clone size are as listed in that table; D and trimming were resolved from the DNA. This sample has roughly 45,000 clones in its table, and approximately 77% of those were observed once. The top ten constitute about 10% of the sample.

Recombination connected TRBV29-1 to TRBJ2-7; the D gene cannot be resolved beyond TRBD1 or TRBD2, each matching 5 bases. The input for sequencing was CD4+ T cells from PBMCs cultured without peptide, taken after COVID-19 vaccination. This receptor was obtained from a human donor who received a COVID-19 vaccine. The CDR3 protein sequence reads: CSVGGTVTYEQYF. The DNA reads as follows: TGCAGCGTTGGAGGGACGGTCACCTACGAGCAGTACTTC.